The rows below give T cell receptor beta chains drawn from one sample of a study of T cell repertoires in cytomegalovirus infection. In TCRdb, the reads were re-called with MiXCR into one record per CDR3 protein. The sample includes roughly 920,000 distinct CDR3 sequences, 31% seen only once; the top ten take around 15%. For these receptors, no antigen is known. The material sequenced was cultured CD8+ T cells from PBMCs, taken from culture after CMV antigen stimulation. The source of these receptors is a human donor in good health (CMV status not recorded). Some clones in this sample may be carry-over from other donors' samples. Each CDR3 is given without its conserved first and last residue. The order of the fields is CDR3 protein, J gene, V gene.

cdr3_aa: ASSRRTGEVNEQF
j_call: TRBJ2-1
v_call: TRBV4-2

cdr3_aa: ASSTDGTYEQY
j_call: TRBJ2-7
v_call: TRBV12-3/TRBV12-4

cdr3_aa: ASSLSLGLNSPLH
j_call: TRBJ1-6
v_call: TRBV28

cdr3_aa: ASSLNRVNEKLF
j_call: TRBJ1-4
v_call: TRBV27

cdr3_aa: ASSAGTATNQPQH
j_call: TRBJ1-5
v_call: TRBV6-5

cdr3_aa: ASSILMGQYNEQF
j_call: TRBJ2-1
v_call: TRBV19

cdr3_aa: ASSDGLPGTDTQY
j_call: TRBJ2-3
v_call: TRBV2

cdr3_aa: ASSEPTNGNSPLH
j_call: TRBJ1-6
v_call: TRBV6-1

cdr3_aa: ASVVWGQGDTEAF
j_call: TRBJ1-1
v_call: TRBV5-4

cdr3_aa: ASSFGTGYNSPLH
j_call: TRBJ1-6
v_call: TRBV27

cdr3_aa: ASVRFGGSSYNEQF
j_call: TRBJ2-1
v_call: TRBV2

cdr3_aa: ASSYSGPPGDGELF
j_call: TRBJ2-2
v_call: TRBV6-5

cdr3_aa: SARRDTLYQETQY
j_call: TRBJ2-5
v_call: TRBV20-1

cdr3_aa: ASSGVIGELF
j_call: TRBJ2-2
v_call: TRBV7-6

cdr3_aa: ASSFLAGTLDEQF
j_call: TRBJ2-1
v_call: TRBV12-3/TRBV12-4

cdr3_aa: ASSNWGASVTQY
j_call: TRBJ2-3
v_call: TRBV6-2/TRBV6-3

cdr3_aa: ASSQSGELF
j_call: TRBJ2-2
v_call: TRBV4-1

cdr3_aa: ASTPRDRYTEAF
j_call: TRBJ1-1
v_call: TRBV28

cdr3_aa: SVLQDYEQY
j_call: TRBJ2-7
v_call: TRBV29-1

cdr3_aa: ASSLAPTGTEAF
j_call: TRBJ1-1
v_call: TRBV5-1

cdr3_aa: ASTGTGTPFNYGYT
j_call: TRBJ1-2
v_call: TRBV25-1

cdr3_aa: ATSDRLTDDPWEELF
j_call: TRBJ2-2
v_call: TRBV24-1

cdr3_aa: ASSRPRGNEQF
j_call: TRBJ2-1
v_call: TRBV6-2/TRBV6-3

cdr3_aa: ASRRDRSSGNTIY
j_call: TRBJ1-3
v_call: TRBV6-5

cdr3_aa: ASSESVSRGTEAF
j_call: TRBJ1-1
v_call: TRBV6-1

cdr3_aa: ASSLWVAQETQY
j_call: TRBJ2-5
v_call: TRBV7-2

cdr3_aa: ASSIDRANQPQH
j_call: TRBJ1-5
v_call: TRBV19

cdr3_aa: ASSPALSAYNEQF
j_call: TRBJ2-1
v_call: TRBV7-9

cdr3_aa: ASSTGQVSRKNTEAF
j_call: TRBJ1-1
v_call: TRBV12-3/TRBV12-4

cdr3_aa: ASSLVSPGLD
j_call: TRBJ2-5
v_call: TRBV11-2

cdr3_aa: ASSETPSYEQY
j_call: TRBJ2-7
v_call: TRBV2

cdr3_aa: ASSFSGAGTDTQY
j_call: TRBJ2-3
v_call: TRBV7-2